A single sample is the source of the 16 T cell receptor beta chains below, sequenced in a study of blood T cell repertoires in COVID-19. Repertoires were generated with immunoSEQ multiplex PCR, while TCRdb's copy carries only in-frame clones and drops some. Of under 350,000 clones in the sample, 75% to 95% were seen once. Sequenced sample: peripheral blood. The receptors derive from a woman younger than 45 with COVID-19, enrolled during active disease.

The gene calls are TRBV24-1 and TRBJ2-3; TRBD1 aligns across 7 bases. The J segment lost 4 bases and the V segment lost 4 bases, leaving 7 bases of the junction unmatched. The CDR3 spans 15 residues. CDR1 and CDR2 from the germline V gene are KGHDR and SFDVKD. The CDR3 loop is CATSEDRSWADTQYF. DNA for the CDR3: TGTGCCACCAGTGAGGACAGGTCTTGGGCAGATACGCAGTATTTT.

V usage is TRBV7-9 and J usage is TRBJ1-4; maybe TRBD1 (6 bases). The V end was cut by 5 bases, the J end by 5 bases, with 15 bases between. The germline V gene has CDR1 SEHNR and CDR2 FQNEAQ (reference sequence). CDR3 size: 15 residues. The CDR3 spells CASSRDILKNEKLFF. CDR3 sequence (DNA): TGTGCCAGCAGCCGGGACATTCTGAAGAATGAAAAACTGTTTTTT.

This clone was observed once. The rearrangement joins TRBV6-5 to TRBJ2-7; D is possibly TRBD2 (6 bases). The CDR3 runs to 15 residues. The V end lost 4 bases, the J end lost 7 bases, and 20 bases lay between the germline ends. Germline V lookup: CDR1 MNHEY, CDR2 SVGAGI. In nucleotides, the CDR3 is TGTGCCAGCAGTTCGGCCGGGAGTCGGGGTGAAGAGCAGTACTTC. Translated: CASSSAGSRGEEQYF.

The J gene is TRBJ1-6, the V gene TRBV9; perhaps TRBD1 as D (6 bases). Per germline, CDR1 SGDLS and CDR2 YYNGEE. Deletions cut 4 bases from V and 7 bases from J, with 15 bases between. The CDR3 totals 15 residues. The CDR3 sequence: CASSSTGTKNSPLHF. CDR3 in DNA: TGTGCCAGCAGCTCCACCGGGACAAAAAATTCACCCCTCCACTTT.

V and J are TRBV18 and TRBJ2-2; perhaps TRBD2 as D (8 bases). Trimming pared 0 bases from V and 11 bases from J, leaving 13 bases between. The CDR3 has 14 residues. CDR1 and CDR2 from the germline V gene are KGHSH and LQKENI. The CDR3 here is CASSPPSGDRELFF. In DNA, the CDR3 is TGTGCCAGCTCACCACCTAGCGGGGACAGAGAGCTGTTTTTT.

This clone has only a few counts. The J gene is TRBJ1-1, the V gene TRBV10-3; D gene uncertain. V was trimmed by 0 bases and J by 4 bases, leaving 6 bases between them. The CDR3 sequence is 13 residues long. Germline V gene data show CDR1 as ENHRY and CDR2 as SYGVKD. The CDR3 coding sequence is TGTGCCATCAGTGAGTCCGCGGCCACTGAAGCTTTCTTT. It translates to CAISESAATEAFF.

The DNA for the CDR3 is TGTGCCAGCAGTCCGGACTACCCGTCCAACTCCTACAATGAGCAGTTCTTC. It yields the protein CASSPDYPSNSYNEQFF. The genes are TRBV27 and TRBJ2-1; possibly TRBD2 for D (6 bases). Per the germline V gene, CDR1 is MNHEY and CDR2 is SMNVEV (reference sequence). This CDR3 is 17 amino acids long. V was pared by 5 bases and J by 0 bases, with 17 bases between.

The CDR3 is CAISETGPYNEQFF. The CDR3 nucleotides read TGTGCCATCAGTGAGACCGGTCCCTACAATGAGCAGTTCTTC. The V and J genes are TRBV10-3 and TRBJ2-1, with D uncertain. V lost 2 bases, J lost 2 bases, and 7 bases lay in between. The CDR3 runs to 14 residues. Germline CDR1 and CDR2: ENHRY and SYGVKD.

This chain connects TRBV9 to TRBJ2-1; 8 bases fit TRBD1. This CDR3 is built from 14 residues. From germline, CDR1 is SGDLS and CDR2 YYNGEE. The ends lost 4 bases at V and 10 bases at J; junction bases unmatched: 10. The CDR3: CASSPGQASEEQFF. In DNA, the CDR3 is TGTGCCAGCAGCCCGGGACAGGCAAGCGAGGAGCAGTTCTTC.

V usage is TRBV28 and J usage is TRBJ2-7; TRBD2 aligns across 9 bases. The V segment lost 8 bases and the J segment 4 bases; nucleotides outside the gene matches: 9. Germline V gene sequence: CDR1 MDHEN, CDR2 SYDVKM. This CDR3 is built from 14 residues. The CDR3 loop is CASAGGTSLYEQYF. CDR3 in DNA: TGTGCCAGCGCGGGTGGGACTAGCCTTTACGAGCAGTACTTC.

The CDR3 is CASSYGLAGDGTDTQYF. The CDR3 DNA sequence: TGTGCCAGCAGTTATGGACTAGCGGGAGACGGAACAGATACGCAGTATTTT. V and J are TRBV2 and TRBJ2-3, with 13 bases that match TRBD2. The CDR3 consists of 17 residues. Germline V gene lookup returns CDR1 SNHLY and CDR2 FYNNEI. V dropped 5 bases and J dropped 3; count of bases not matched to a gene: 8. The complete variable domain, with remaining parts taken from reference TRBV2 and TRBJ2-3, reads EPEVTQTPSHQVTQMGQEVILRCVPISNHLYFYWYRQILGQKVEFLVSFYNNEISEKSEIFDDQFSVERPDGSNFTLKIRSTKLEDSAMYFCASSYGLAGDGTDTQYFGPGTRLTVL.

The gene calls are TRBV7-2 and TRBJ2-1; the match to TRBD2 covers 12 bases. Losses at the gene ends were 1 base for V and 9 bases for J; bases not matched to a gene: 4. Per the germline V gene, CDR1 is SGHTA and CDR2 is FQGNSA. The CDR3 covers 15 residues. CDR3 amino acids: CASSLETSGSREQFF. CDR3 nucleotide sequence: TGTGCCAGCAGCTTAGAGACTAGCGGGAGCCGTGAGCAGTTCTTC.

The genes are TRBV2 and TRBJ2-2; D is uncertain. Trimming stripped 4 bases from V and 1 base from J, with 10 bases between. The CDR3 totals 15 residues. The germline CDR1 and CDR2 sequences are SNHLY and FYNNEI. This CDR3 is CASSVGEWNTGELFF. The CDR3 bases are TGTGCCAGCAGTGTTGGAGAGTGGAACACCGGGGAGCTGTTTTTT.

V usage is TRBV15 and J usage is TRBJ1-4; TRBD1 is a possible D gene (5 bases). The CDR3 totals 18 residues. Germline CDR1 reads LNHNV; CDR2 reads YYDKDF (reference sequence). Trimming pared 3 bases from V and 4 bases from J, leaving 21 bases between. The CDR3 region is CATSRPGAGLLGNEKLFF. The CDR3 DNA reads TGTGCCACCAGCAGGCCTGGGGCAGGGTTGCTTGGTAATGAAAAACTGTTTTTT.

The genes are TRBV19 and TRBJ2-6, with unresolved D. The V end lost 3 bases, the J end lost 1 base, and 7 bases lay between the germline ends. CDR1 is LNHDA, CDR2 SQIVND, per germline (reference sequence). This CDR3 has 15 residues. CDR3 residues: CASSIRWSGANVLTF. CDR3 bases: TGTGCCAGTAGTATCAGATGGTCTGGGGCCAACGTCCTGACTTTC. The whole variable domain, remainder taken from reference TRBV19 and TRBJ2-6, is DGGITQSPKYLFRKEGQNVTLSCEQNLNHDAMYWYRQDPGQGLRLIYYSQIVNDFQKGDIAEGYSVSREKKESFPLTVTSAQKNPTAFYLCASSIRWSGANVLTFGAGSRLTVL.

The chain carries TRBV2 and TRBJ1-1; possibly TRBD1 for D (5 bases). The CDR3 is 16 residues long. Germline CDR1 SNHLY, CDR2 FYNNEI. V was clipped by 4 bases and J by 2 bases, with 17 bases between them. This CDR3 is CASSGQTSSLNTEAFF. CDR3 nucleotides: TGTGCCAGCAGTGGACAGACCTCCTCCCTAAACACTGAAGCTTTCTTT.